This is a list of T cell receptor beta chains from one sample in a study of blood T cell repertoires in COVID-19. Only in-frame clones appear in the TCRdb table, and some are missing; sequencing was by immunoSEQ multiplex PCR. The sample has some 150,000 clones, roughly 90% seen once. Sequencing was performed on peripheral blood. Receptors originate from a man in his sixties with acute or convalescent COVID-19. Both conserved end residues are part of each CDR3. The order of the fields is CDR3 DNA, CDR3 protein, clone size, D gene, V gene, J gene. D genes are given only for firm matches. Clone size appears in some rows only: once, few, many, or a class for an expanded clone.

TGTGCCAGCACCCCGACAGGGGGGGCGAACACCGGGGAGCTGTTTTTT	CASTPTGGANTGELFF	NA	TRBD1	TRBV2	TRBJ2-2
TGTGCCAGCAGTTTAGACAGGGTGAGGGCGGCTAATGAAAAACTGTTTTTT	CASSLDRVRAANEKLFF	NA	TRBD1	TRBV27	TRBJ1-4
TGTGCCAGCAGTTATAGGGGACAACTGAAGCACTCTGGAAACACCATATATTTT	CASSYRGQLKHSGNTIYF	NA	NA	TRBV6-2/TRBV6-3	TRBJ1-3
TGTGCCAGCAGTGCTGAGGGGGACGGTACCCAGTACTTC	CASSAEGDGTQYF	NA	NA	TRBV2	TRBJ2-5
TGTGCCATCAGTGAGGGACTAGTAGCAGGGCAAGAGACCCAGTACTTC	CAISEGLVAGQETQYF	NA	TRBD2	TRBV10-3	TRBJ2-5
TGTGCCAGCAGCCAAGGGACAATCCAAAACATTCAGTACTTC	CASSQGTIQNIQYF	NA	NA	TRBV5-6	TRBJ2-4
TGTGCCAGCAGCTTAGAAGATTACAACTCTGGAAACACCATATATTTT	CASSLEDYNSGNTIYF	NA	NA	TRBV7-8	TRBJ1-3
TGTGCCAGCAGCCGGGACAGGGCCTCTGGTGAGCAGTTCTTC	CASSRDRASGEQFF	NA	TRBD1	TRBV11-1	TRBJ2-1
TGTGCCAGCAGCTTGGGACAGGGGGCCTTAACCATATATTTT	CASSLGQGALTIYF	NA	TRBD1	TRBV5-6	TRBJ1-3
TGTGCCAGCAGTGAAATTAACAGGAACCTGAACACTGAAGCTTTCTTT	CASSEINRNLNTEAFF	NA	NA	TRBV6-1	TRBJ1-1
TGTGCCAGCAGCCCCCGGAGGGAGGCTGAAGCTTTCTTT	CASSPRREAEAFF	NA	NA	TRBV7-2	TRBJ1-1
TGTGCCAGCTCATTCGCAGGTAATCAGCCCCAGCATTTT	CASSFAGNQPQHF	NA	NA	TRBV27	TRBJ1-5
TGCGCCAGCAGCCAAAGAGGACAGGGAGATTACAATGAGCAGTTCTTC	CASSQRGQGDYNEQFF	NA	TRBD1	TRBV4-1	TRBJ2-1
TGTGCCATCAGTGGGGGGAGGGGGACAAAGAACACTGAAGCTTTCTTT	CAISGGRGTKNTEAFF	NA	NA	TRBV10-3	TRBJ1-1
TGTGCCAGCTCAAACCGACAGGGGACCACCTACGAGCAGTACTTC	CASSNRQGTTYEQYF	NA	TRBD1	TRBV18	TRBJ2-7
TGCGCCGTCTGGGGGGAAGGGGGCGATGGCTACACCTTC	CAVWGEGGDGYTF	few	TRBD1	TRBV10-2	TRBJ1-2
TGTGCCAGCAAAACAGGGTACAATGAGCAGTTCTTC	CASKTGYNEQFF	NA	NA	TRBV6-5	TRBJ2-1
TGTGCCAGCAGCTTCCGGGAAATTAACGAGCAGTACTTC	CASSFREINEQYF	NA	NA	TRBV7-9	TRBJ2-7
TGTGCCAGTATCCGGGGGACAGGGCTCGGCTATGGCTACACCTTC	CASIRGTGLGYGYTF	NA	TRBD1	TRBV19	TRBJ1-2
TGTGCCAGCAGTTACTCAATCTCCAGCAGGGCCCACGAGCAGTACTTC	CASSYSISSRAHEQYF	NA	NA	TRBV6-5	TRBJ2-7
TGTGCCAGTAGTATTAGGGGACAGGGGGCGATCTCTCACTACAATGAGCAGTTCTTC	CASSIRGQGAISHYNEQFF	NA	TRBD1	TRBV19	TRBJ2-1
TGCGCCAGCAGCTTGGGGCCGGGGGGTGAAAAACTGTTTTTT	CASSLGPGGEKLFF	NA	NA	TRBV5-1	TRBJ1-4
TGTGCTAGTGGAGGTGACAGGAACTATGGCTACACCTTC	CASGGDRNYGYTF	NA	NA	TRBV12-5	TRBJ1-2
TGTGCCAGCAGTGAAGTACAGGGTAACTACGAGCAGTACTTC	CASSEVQGNYEQYF	NA	NA	TRBV6-1	TRBJ2-7
TGCGCCAGCAGCTTGGGATCGACAGGGGTCGATTCACCCCTCCACTTT	CASSLGSTGVDSPLHF	NA	TRBD1	TRBV5-1	TRBJ1-6
TGTGCCAGCAGCTTAGACAGCACCTTTAATGAAAAACTGTTTTTT	CASSLDSTFNEKLFF	once	NA	TRBV7-6	TRBJ1-4
TGCGCCAGCAGAAGGAGGTTTAGCACAGATACGCAGTATTTT	CASRRRFSTDTQYF	NA	NA	TRBV5-1	TRBJ2-3
TGTGCCATCCGTCGCGAAGTTATAAGAGGGGGGGTTTACAATGAGCAGTTCTTC	CAIRREVIRGGVYNEQFF	NA	NA	TRBV7-9	TRBJ2-1
TGTGCCAGCAGCCAGTCGGTAAATTCACCCCTCCACTTT	CASSQSVNSPLHF	NA	NA	TRBV3-1/TRBV3-2	TRBJ1-6
TGTGCCAGCAGCTGGGGAGGGACAGGGAATTTAGGGGAGCAGTACTTC	CASSWGGTGNLGEQYF	once	TRBD1	TRBV5-6	TRBJ2-7
TGCGCCAGCAGCCCCTTAGGACGGGAGAACACTGAAGCTTTCTTT	CASSPLGRENTEAFF	NA	NA	TRBV10-2	TRBJ1-1
TGTGCTAGTGGTTTGAGCCAGGGGGGGCAGTACTTC	CASGLSQGGQYF	NA	NA	TRBV12-5	TRBJ2-7
TGTGCCAGCTCAGGTGGTGCCGAGAATGGCTACACCTTC	CASSGGAENGYTF	NA	NA	TRBV18	TRBJ1-2
TGCGCCAGCAGCCAAGATCAGGCAGGGAACACCGGGGAGCTGTTTTTT	CASSQDQAGNTGELFF	few	NA	TRBV4-3	TRBJ2-2
TGTGCCAGTAGTATCAGCGGGGGAGGGACTAGCGGGGTCAGAGAGACCCAGTACTTC	CASSISGGGTSGVRETQYF	NA	TRBD2	TRBV19	TRBJ2-5
TGTGCCAGCCAGGGGGCGGGCACCGGGGAGCTGTTTTTT	CASQGAGTGELFF	NA	TRBD1	TRBV7-3	TRBJ2-2
TGCGCCAGCAGCCCCTACGGAAGGGACAGTACGATTCACGAGCAGTACTTC	CASSPYGRDSTIHEQYF	NA	TRBD1	TRBV4-1	TRBJ2-7
TGCGCCAGCAGTGAGTCGGGACAGCGATCTGGAAACACCATATATTTT	CASSESGQRSGNTIYF	NA	TRBD1	TRBV10-1	TRBJ1-3
TGTGCCAGCAGCTTAAGCAGGGCCGGGGAGACCCAGTACTTC	CASSLSRAGETQYF	NA	NA	TRBV7-3	TRBJ2-5
TGTGCCTGCCATGAGGGGGCTGGGGCCAACGTCCTGACTTTC	CACHEGAGANVLTF	NA	NA	TRBV30	TRBJ2-6
TGTGCCAGCAGCCAAGTCGTCGGACAGGGGGTCGGATCCAAAAACATTCAGTACTTC	CASSQVVGQGVGSKNIQYF	NA	TRBD1	TRBV3-1/TRBV3-2	TRBJ2-4
TGTGCCAGTGAGAGGAGGGCCGAGCAGTACTTC	CASERRAEQYF	NA	NA	TRBV2	TRBJ2-7
TGTGCCAGCAGTACAGGGACCCGGGGCACTGAAGCTTTCTTT	CASSTGTRGTEAFF	NA	NA	TRBV6-5	TRBJ1-1
TGTGCCTGGAGTCCCCCGAGAGGCTACCACACTGAAGCTTTCTTT	CAWSPPRGYHTEAFF	NA	NA	TRBV30	TRBJ1-1
TGTGCCAGCAGCTTAGTGGGGGCCGGGACCGATAGCTCCTACGAGCAGTACTTC	CASSLVGAGTDSSYEQYF	NA	NA	TRBV7-6	TRBJ2-7
TGTGCCAGCAGCCACGGAGTAAACACCGGGGAGCTGTTTTTT	CASSHGVNTGELFF	NA	NA	TRBV7-3	TRBJ2-2
TGTGCTAGCAGCTTTGACTTGAACACTGAAGCTTTCTTT	CASSFDLNTEAFF	NA	NA	TRBV7-7	TRBJ1-1
TGCGCCAGCAGCCCTAGCGGATCCTACGAGCAGTACTTC	CASSPSGSYEQYF	few	TRBD2	TRBV4-3	TRBJ2-7
TGTGCCAGTAGTATCAGAGGGGGCCCCCATGAGCAGTTCTTC	CASSIRGGPHEQFF	NA	TRBD1	TRBV19	TRBJ2-1
TGCGCCAGCAGCCCCCGGACAGGTAACACCGGGGAGCTGTTTTTT	CASSPRTGNTGELFF	NA	TRBD1	TRBV5-1	TRBJ2-2
TGTGCCAGCAGCCGACGGACAGAGAACACTGAAGCTTTCTTT	CASSRRTENTEAFF	NA	NA	TRBV3-1/TRBV3-2	TRBJ1-1
TGTGCCAGCAGCCGTCGGACAGGCAAGTACAATGAGCAGTTCTTC	CASSRRTGKYNEQFF	once	TRBD1	TRBV7-9	TRBJ2-1
TGCGCCAGCAGCCAAGATCAGGCTACCAACTATGGCTACACCTTC	CASSQDQATNYGYTF	NA	NA	TRBV4-1	TRBJ1-2